This entry lists 19 T cell receptor beta chains sequenced from one sample in a study of CD8 T cells in ankylosing spondylitis. TCRdb reprocessed the 5' RACE reads via MiXCR and lists one record per CDR3 protein. The table shows under 250,000 distinct CDR3 sequences, with roughly 32% occurring only once. The sequenced material came from blood, either unsorted or a sorted T cell fraction (not recorded which). The receptors were sampled from a male donor with ankylosing spondylitis or in good health (not recorded which).

This clonotype turned up a few times. V and J are TRBV29-1 and TRBJ2-7; D remains unclear. Germline values: CDR1 SQVTM, CDR2 ANQGSEA. The ends were cut back, 0 bases at V and 6 bases at J, with 6 bases in the middle. The CDR3 totals 11 residues. CDR3 nucleotide sequence: TGCAGCGTTGAAGATGCCACCGAGCAGTACTTC. It translates to CSVEDATEQYF.

This clonotype has a handful of counts. The germline gene is not matched at one end of the junction; a read error may be the cause. The rearrangement uses TRBV12-3 or TRBV12-4 and TRBJ1-2; the D is unclear. The CDR3 loop spans 10 amino acids. The DNA for the CDR3 is TGCGACCTCGGGAGGAATGGCTACACCTTC. Translated, it gives CDLGRNGYTF.

The rearrangement joins TRBV9 to TRBJ2-7, with no clear D. This CDR3 is built from 11 residues. CDR1 SGDLS and CDR2 YYNGEE come from the germline V gene. V dropped 3 bases and J dropped 3 bases, with 4 bases sitting between them. CDR3 nucleotides: TGTGCCAGCAGCGGAGACTACGAGCAGTACTTC. Translating gives CASSGDYEQYF.

This clonotype was detected only a few times. This sequence joins TRBV20-1 and TRBJ2-1, with 8 nucleotides matching TRBD2. V shed 1 base, J shed 4 bases, and the junction held 3 bases outside the gene matches. The germline V gene has CDR1 DFQATT and CDR2 SNEGSKA (reference sequence). The CDR3 has 14 residues. CDR3 protein: CSARGQRGYNEQFF. In DNA form, the CDR3 reads TGCAGTGCTAGAGGCCAGCGGGGGTACAATGAGCAGTTCTTC.

This clonotype was observed a few times. The V and J genes are TRBV21-1 and TRBJ2-6; the table's D call, TRBD1, was not checked against the DNA. TRBV21-1 counts as a pseudogene. This CDR3 is built from 17 residues. The CDR3 DNA is TGTGCCAGCAGCAGGGGGACAGCCCGCTCTGGGGCCAACGTCCTGACTTTC. Translating it yields CASSRGTARSGANVLTF.

This clonotype was seen a few times. The V call is TRBV20-1, the J call TRBJ2-3, with 11 bases fitting TRBD2. Germline assignment: CDR1 DFQATT and CDR2 SNEGSKA (reference sequence). The J segment lost 3 bases and the V segment lost 0 bases, leaving 2 bases of the junction unmatched. The CDR3 is made up of 15 amino acids. The CDR3: CSARDSGGATDTQYF. CDR3 bases: TGCAGTGCTAGAGATAGCGGGGGGGCGACAGATACGCAGTATTTT.

Many counts were recorded for this clonotype. The chain recombines TRBV10-3 with TRBJ2-7, with 8 bases that match TRBD1. Germline CDR1 reads ENHRY; CDR2 reads SYGVKD. The CDR3 totals 14 residues. Trimming cost V 8 bases and J 0 bases; bases outside gene matches: 6. CDR3 in DNA: TGTGCCATCGCGGACAGGGCTAACTCCTACGAGCAGTACTTC. It encodes CAIADRANSYEQYF.

V gene TRBV20-1 combines with J gene TRBJ2-1; no definite D call. Trimming stripped 1 base from V and 4 bases from J, with 11 bases between. CDR1 and CDR2 from the germline V gene are DFQATT and SNEGSKA (reference sequence). There are 14 residues in the CDR3. The CDR3 coding sequence is TGCAGTGCTAGAGTGGGTACCCTATACAATGAGCAGTTCTTC. Its translation is CSARVGTLYNEQFF.

The table lists this clonotype with many counts. The V gene is TRBV6-1, the J gene TRBJ2-1; 10 nucleotides align to TRBD2. From germline, CDR1 is MNHNS and CDR2 SASEGT. CDR3 size: 16 residues. With V trimmed by 5 bases and J by 2 bases, 6 bases remained unmatched. The CDR3 DNA reads TGTGCCAGCAGTCAGAGCGGGGGGGTCCCCTACAATGAGCAGTTCTTC. Amino acid sequence: CASSQSGGVPYNEQFF.

This clonotype was seen just once. The V gene is TRBV27, the J gene TRBJ2-7; D is perhaps TRBD1 (6 bases). Germline CDR1 MNHEY, CDR2 SMNVEV (reference sequence). With 1 base removed from V and 5 bases from J, the gap between germline ends came to 12 bases. The CDR3 contains 14 residues. CDR3 in DNA: TGTGCCAGCAGTTTATTTGGGGGCTCGAACGAGCAGTACTTC. Protein: CASSLFGGSNEQYF.

This chain links TRBV29-1 with TRBJ2-7; D remains unclear. The CDR3 is made up of 12 amino acids. V shed 3 bases and J shed 2 bases, with 8 bases lying between them. Germline lookup yields CDR1 SQVTM and CDR2 ANQGSEA. CDR3 in DNA: TGCAGCGTTGAGGGGAAAACCTACGAGCAGTACTTC. Translation gives CSVEGKTYEQYF.

This clonotype was counted a few times. The chain is built from TRBV29-1 and TRBJ2-5; TRBD1 agrees at 9 bases. Per germline, CDR1 SQVTM and CDR2 ANQGSEA. The V gene end was trimmed by 6 bases and the J gene end by 2 bases; junction bases not matched to a gene: 4. The CDR3 consists of 13 residues. Here the CDR3 DNA reads TGCAGCGTGGGACAGGGCGTGCAAGAGACCCAGTACTTC. Translated, it gives CSVGQGVQETQYF. The full variable domain, in which reference TRBV29-1 and TRBJ2-5 provide the parts outside the CDR3, is SAVISQKPSRDICQRGTSLTIQCQVDSQVTMMFWYRQQPGQSLTLIATANQGSEATYESGFVIDKFPISRPNLTFSTLTVSNMSPEDSSIYLCSVGQGVQETQYFGPGTRLLVL.

The chain employs TRBV18 and TRBJ2-7; no clear D. This CDR3 region has 13 residues. The ends were cut back, 2 bases at V and 2 bases at J, with 7 bases in the middle. Germline loops: CDR1 KGHSH, CDR2 LQKENI. This chain's CDR3 is CASSPNPPYEQYF. Written as DNA, the CDR3 is TGTGCCAGCTCACCAAATCCCCCCTACGAGCAGTACTTC.

The chain employs TRBV30 and TRBJ1-2; no clear D. V was pared by 3 bases and J by 8 bases, with 16 bases between. This CDR3 has 13 amino acids. Germline CDR1 GTSNPN, CDR2 SVGIG (reference sequence). The CDR3 protein is CAWSRTLGSGYTF. In DNA, the CDR3 is TGTGCCTGGAGCAGGACCCTCGGGTCCGGCTACACCTTC.

The V gene is TRBV28, the J gene TRBJ2-1; D gene uncertain. CDR1 and CDR2 from the germline V gene are MDHEN and SYDVKM. V dropped 3 bases and J dropped 4 bases, with 10 bases sitting between them. The CDR3 sequence is 14 residues long. CDR3 region: CASSFEVLYNEQFF. The CDR3 coding sequence is TGTGCCAGCAGTTTCGAAGTTCTGTACAATGAGCAGTTCTTC.

This chain links TRBV20-1 with TRBJ2-5; no clear D gene. This CDR3 has 13 amino acids. Deletions cut 1 base from V and 11 bases from J, with 17 bases between. The germline V gene encodes CDR1 DFQATT and CDR2 SNEGSKA (reference sequence). The CDR3 is CSARVFGSNLQYF. The DNA of the CDR3 is TGCAGTGCTAGAGTGTTCGGGTCGAATTTACAGTACTTC.

The genes are TRBV7-8 and TRBJ2-3; TRBD1 agrees at 8 bases. Germline V gene lookup returns CDR1 SGHVS and CDR2 FQNEAQ. This CDR3 comprises 16 residues. V lost 5 bases, J lost 4 bases, and 11 bases stayed unmatched. The CDR3 reads CASSKADRVRADTQYF. In nucleotides, the CDR3 is TGTGCCAGCAGCAAGGCGGACAGGGTGAGGGCAGATACGCAGTATTTT.

This clonotype was detected only a few times. The chain joins TRBV10-3 to TRBJ2-3; D not certain. This CDR3 region has 15 residues. Germline V gives CDR1 ENHRY, CDR2 SYGVKD. V lost 2 bases and J lost 2, with 11 bases in between. CDR3 amino acids: CAISEPPPNTDTQYF. CDR3 nucleotide sequence: TGTGCCATCAGTGAGCCACCTCCTAACACAGATACGCAGTATTTT.

This clonotype was observed a few times. This sequence joins TRBV20-1 and TRBJ2-7, with D unresolved. The V end was cut by 3 bases, the J end by 8 bases, with 17 bases between. The CDR3 length is 13 residues. Germline V gene data show CDR1 as DFQATT and CDR2 as SNEGSKA (reference sequence). The CDR3 loop reads CSASVVSGLKQYF. In DNA, the CDR3 is TGCAGTGCTAGTGTAGTGTCCGGTTTGAAGCAGTACTTC.